The subject of this entry is one T cell receptor beta chain. V was pared by 0 bases and J by 4 bases, with 9 bases between. This CDR3 has 15 amino acids. Germline lookup yields CDR1 SGHTA and CDR2 FQGNSA. The data originate from a study of T cell changes during pregnancy in multiple sclerosis. The data were produced by immunoSEQ multiplex PCR, yet TCRdb's version contains in-frame clones alone and is incomplete. The sample lists roughly 49,000 clones, over 90% occurring once. Sequences were derived from peripheral blood, sampled after pregnancy. This clonotype was sampled from a female donor with multiple sclerosis, enrolled in a pregnancy study. The gene calls are TRBV7-2 and TRBJ2-2; D perhaps matches TRBD2 (7 bases). This chain's CDR3 is CASSLAGGATGELFF. The CDR3 coding sequence is TGTGCCAGCAGCTTAGCGGGGGGGGCCACCGGGGAGCTGTTTTTT.